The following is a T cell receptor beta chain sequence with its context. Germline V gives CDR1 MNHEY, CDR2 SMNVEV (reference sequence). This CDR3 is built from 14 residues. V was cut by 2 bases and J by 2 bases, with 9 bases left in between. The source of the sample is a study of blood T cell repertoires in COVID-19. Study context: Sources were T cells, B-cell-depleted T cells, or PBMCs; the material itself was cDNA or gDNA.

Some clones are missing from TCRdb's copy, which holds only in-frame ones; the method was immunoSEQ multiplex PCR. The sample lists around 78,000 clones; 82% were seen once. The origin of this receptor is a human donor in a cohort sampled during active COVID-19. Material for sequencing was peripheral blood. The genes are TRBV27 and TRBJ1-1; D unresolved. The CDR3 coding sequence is TGTGCCAGCAGTTTAATGGGCACAAACACTGAAGCTTTCTTT. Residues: CASSLMGTNTEAFF.